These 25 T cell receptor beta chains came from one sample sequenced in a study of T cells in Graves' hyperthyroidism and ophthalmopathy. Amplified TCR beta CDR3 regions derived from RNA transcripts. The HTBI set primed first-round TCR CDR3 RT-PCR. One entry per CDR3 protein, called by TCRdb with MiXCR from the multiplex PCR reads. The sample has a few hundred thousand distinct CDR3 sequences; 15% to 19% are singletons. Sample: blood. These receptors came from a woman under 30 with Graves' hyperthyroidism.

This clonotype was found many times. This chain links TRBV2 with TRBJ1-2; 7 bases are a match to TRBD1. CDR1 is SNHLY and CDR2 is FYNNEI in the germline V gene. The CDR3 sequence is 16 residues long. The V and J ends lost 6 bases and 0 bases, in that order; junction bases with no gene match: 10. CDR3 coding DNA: TGTGCCAGCAGCGATAGGACAGGCCATCCTAACTATGGCTACACCTTC. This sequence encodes CASSDRTGHPNYGYTF.

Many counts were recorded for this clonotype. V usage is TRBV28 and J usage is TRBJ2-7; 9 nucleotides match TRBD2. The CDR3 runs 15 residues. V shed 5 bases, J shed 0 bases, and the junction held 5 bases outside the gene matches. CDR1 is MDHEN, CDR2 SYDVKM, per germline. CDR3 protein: CASSRAGGRSYEQYF. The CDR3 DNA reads TGTGCCAGCAGTAGAGCGGGAGGACGCTCCTACGAGCAGTACTTC.

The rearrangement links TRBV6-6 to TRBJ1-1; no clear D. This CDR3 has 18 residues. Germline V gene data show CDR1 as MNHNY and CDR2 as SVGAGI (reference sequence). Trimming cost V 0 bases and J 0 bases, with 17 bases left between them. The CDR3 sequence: CASSYSMAALVMNTEAFF. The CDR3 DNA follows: TGTGCCAGCAGTTACTCGATGGCGGCTTTGGTGATGAACACTGAAGCTTTCTTT.

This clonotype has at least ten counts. The CDR3 is CASSPLDRAKGYEQYF. CDR3 DNA sequence: TGTGCCAGCAGCCCACTCGACAGGGCTAAAGGGTACGAGCAGTACTTC. The gene calls are TRBV6-1 and TRBJ2-7, with TRBD1 matching 7 bases. The germline CDR1 and CDR2 sequences are MNHNS and SASEGT. V was pared by 6 bases and J by 4 bases, with 15 bases of the junction left unmatched. This CDR3 spans 16 amino acids.

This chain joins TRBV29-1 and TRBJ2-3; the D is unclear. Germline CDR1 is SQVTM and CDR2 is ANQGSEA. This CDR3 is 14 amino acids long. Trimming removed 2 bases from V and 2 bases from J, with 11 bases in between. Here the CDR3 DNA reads TGCAGCGTTGAATGGGTGGCAGTCACAGATACGCAGTATTTT. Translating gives CSVEWVAVTDTQYF.

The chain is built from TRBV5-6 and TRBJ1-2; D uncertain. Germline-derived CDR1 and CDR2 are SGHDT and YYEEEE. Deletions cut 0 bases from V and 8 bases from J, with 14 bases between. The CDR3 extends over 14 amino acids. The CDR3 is CASSLESISGGYTF. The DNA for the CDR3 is TGTGCCAGCAGCTTGGAGTCTATCTCAGGAGGCTACACCTTC.

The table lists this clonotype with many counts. The CDR3 reads CASSHVVASGSYEQYF. In nucleotides, the CDR3 is TGTGCCAGCAGCCACGTAGTGGCTAGCGGGAGCTACGAGCAGTACTTC. The chain couples TRBV28 to TRBJ2-7; 10 positions agree with TRBD2. Per germline, CDR1 MDHEN and CDR2 SYDVKM. The CDR3 covers 16 residues. After removal of 6 bases from V and 3 bases from J, the junction contained 11 bases not matched to a gene.

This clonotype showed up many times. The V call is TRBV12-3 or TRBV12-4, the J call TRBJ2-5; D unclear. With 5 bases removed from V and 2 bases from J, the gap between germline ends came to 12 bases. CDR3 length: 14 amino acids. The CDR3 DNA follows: TGTGCCAGCAGTCCCCCTTTAGGACAAGAGACCCAGTACTTC. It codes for CASSPPLGQETQYF.

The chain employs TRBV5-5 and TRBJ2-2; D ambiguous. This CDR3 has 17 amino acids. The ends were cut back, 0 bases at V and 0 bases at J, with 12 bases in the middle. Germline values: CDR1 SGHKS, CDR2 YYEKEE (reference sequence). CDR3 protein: CASSLVYGRPNTGELFF. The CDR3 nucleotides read TGTGCCAGCAGCTTGGTCTACGGCCGCCCGAACACCGGGGAGCTGTTTTTT. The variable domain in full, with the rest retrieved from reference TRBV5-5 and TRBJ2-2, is DAGVTQSPTHLIKTRGQQVTLRCSPISGHKSVSWYQQVLGQGPQFIFQYYEKEERGRGNFPDRFSARQFPNYSSELNVNALLLGDSALYLCASSLVYGRPNTGELFFGEGSRLTVL.

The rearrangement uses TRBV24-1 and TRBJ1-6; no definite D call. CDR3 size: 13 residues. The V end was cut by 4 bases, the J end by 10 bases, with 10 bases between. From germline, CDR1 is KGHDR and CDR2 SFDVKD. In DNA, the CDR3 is TGTGCCACCAGTGAGGGCAAGTGGTCACCCCTCCACTTT. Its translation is CATSEGKWSPLHF.

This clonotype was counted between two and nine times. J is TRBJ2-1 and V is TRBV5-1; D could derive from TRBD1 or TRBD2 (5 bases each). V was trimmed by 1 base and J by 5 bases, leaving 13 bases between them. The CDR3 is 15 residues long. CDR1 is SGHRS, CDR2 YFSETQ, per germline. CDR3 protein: CASSLSGTAHNEQFF. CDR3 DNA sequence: TGCGCCAGCAGCTTGTCCGGGACGGCCCACAATGAGCAGTTCTTC.

CDR3 sequence: CASSLTVRDYGYTF. The CDR3 region has the DNA TGTGCCAGCAGCTTAACTGTCAGGGACTATGGCTACACCTTC. The J gene is TRBJ1-2, the V gene TRBV7-8; a possible D gene is TRBD1 (5 bases). V was shortened by 2 bases and J by 3 bases, with 10 bases between the two germline ends. CDR1 is SGHVS and CDR2 is FQNEAQ in the germline V gene. The CDR3 has 14 residues.

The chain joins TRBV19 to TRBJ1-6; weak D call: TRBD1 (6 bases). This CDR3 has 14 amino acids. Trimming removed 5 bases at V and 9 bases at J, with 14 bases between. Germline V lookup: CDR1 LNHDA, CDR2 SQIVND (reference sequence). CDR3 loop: CASSGDTTTSPLHF. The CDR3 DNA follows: TGTGCCAGTAGTGGGGACACCACGACTTCACCCCTCCACTTT.

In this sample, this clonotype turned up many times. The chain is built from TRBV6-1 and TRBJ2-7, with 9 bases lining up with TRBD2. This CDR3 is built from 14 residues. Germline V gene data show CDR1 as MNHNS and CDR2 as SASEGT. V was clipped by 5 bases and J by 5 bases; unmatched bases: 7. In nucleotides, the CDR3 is TGTGCCAGCAGTCCTCTAGCGGGACTCGACGAGCAGTACTTC. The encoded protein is CASSPLAGLDEQYF.

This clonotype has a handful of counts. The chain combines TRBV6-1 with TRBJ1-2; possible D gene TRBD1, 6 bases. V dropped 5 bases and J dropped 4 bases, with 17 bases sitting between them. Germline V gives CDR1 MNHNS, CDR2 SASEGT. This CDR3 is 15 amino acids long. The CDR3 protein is CASSSLQGLTYGYTF. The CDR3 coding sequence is TGTGCCAGCAGTAGCCTACAGGGTCTTACCTATGGCTACACCTTC.

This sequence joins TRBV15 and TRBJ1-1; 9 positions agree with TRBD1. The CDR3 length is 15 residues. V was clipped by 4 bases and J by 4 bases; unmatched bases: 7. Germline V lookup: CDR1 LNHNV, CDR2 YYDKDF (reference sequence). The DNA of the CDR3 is TGTGCCACCAGCATAGGGACAGGGATGGGCACTGAAGCTTTCTTT. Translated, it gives CATSIGTGMGTEAFF.

CDR3 sequence: CASSPRLGRGETQYF. CDR3 bases: TGTGCCAGCAGCCCGCGTTTAGGCCGAGGAGAGACCCAGTACTTC. The rearrangement joins TRBV11-2 to TRBJ2-5, with D uncertain. The V end was cut by 5 bases, the J end by 4 bases, with 17 bases between. Per germline, CDR1 SGHAT and CDR2 FQNNGV. CDR3 length: 15 amino acids.

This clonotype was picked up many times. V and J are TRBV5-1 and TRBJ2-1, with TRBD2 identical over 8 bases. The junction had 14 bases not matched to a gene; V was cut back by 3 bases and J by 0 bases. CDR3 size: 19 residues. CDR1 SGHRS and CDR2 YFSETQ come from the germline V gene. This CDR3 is CASSWRRLAGLVSYNEQFF. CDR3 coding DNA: TGCGCCAGCAGCTGGCGGAGGCTAGCGGGCCTCGTCTCCTACAATGAGCAGTTCTTC.

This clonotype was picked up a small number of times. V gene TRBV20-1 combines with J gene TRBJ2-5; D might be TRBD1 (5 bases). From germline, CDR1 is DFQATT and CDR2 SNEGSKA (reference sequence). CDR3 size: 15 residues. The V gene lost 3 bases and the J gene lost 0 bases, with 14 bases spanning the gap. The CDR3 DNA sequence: TGCAGTGCTAGGCCCGGACATAAGTACCAAGAGACCCAGTACTTC. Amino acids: CSARPGHKYQETQYF.

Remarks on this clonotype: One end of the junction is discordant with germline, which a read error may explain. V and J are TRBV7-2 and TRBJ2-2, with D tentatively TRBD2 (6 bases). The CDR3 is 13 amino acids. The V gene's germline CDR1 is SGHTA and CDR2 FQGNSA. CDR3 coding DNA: TGTGCCAGCAGCTTAGCCCACGCCCGGGAGCTGCTTTTT. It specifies CASSLAHARELLF.

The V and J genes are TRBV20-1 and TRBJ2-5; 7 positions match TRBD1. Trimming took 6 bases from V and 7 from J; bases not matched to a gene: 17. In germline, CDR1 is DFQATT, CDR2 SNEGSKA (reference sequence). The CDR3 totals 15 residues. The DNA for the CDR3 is TGCAGTGCCCCAGGACAGGACGGCGGACCAGGGACCCAGTACTTC. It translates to CSAPGQDGGPGTQYF.

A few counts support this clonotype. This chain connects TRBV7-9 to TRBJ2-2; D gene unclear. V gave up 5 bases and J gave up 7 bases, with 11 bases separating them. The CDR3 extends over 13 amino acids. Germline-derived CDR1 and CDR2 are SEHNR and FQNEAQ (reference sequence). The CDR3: CASSLYEDGELFF. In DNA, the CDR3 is TGTGCCAGCAGCCTCTACGAGGACGGGGAGCTGTTTTTT. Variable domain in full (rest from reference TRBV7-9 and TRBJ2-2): DTGVSQNPRHKITKRGQNVTFRCDPISEHNRLYWYRQTLGQGPEFLTYFQNEAQLEKSRLLSDRFSAERPKGSFSTLEIQRTEQGDSAMYLCASSLYEDGELFFGEGSRLTVL.

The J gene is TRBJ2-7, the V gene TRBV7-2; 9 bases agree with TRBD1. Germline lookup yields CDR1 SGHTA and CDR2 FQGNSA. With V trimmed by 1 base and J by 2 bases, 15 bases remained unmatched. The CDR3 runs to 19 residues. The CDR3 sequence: CASSLEPDRGLTGPYEQYF. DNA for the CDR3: TGTGCCAGCAGCTTAGAGCCGGACAGGGGACTAACGGGACCCTACGAGCAGTACTTC.

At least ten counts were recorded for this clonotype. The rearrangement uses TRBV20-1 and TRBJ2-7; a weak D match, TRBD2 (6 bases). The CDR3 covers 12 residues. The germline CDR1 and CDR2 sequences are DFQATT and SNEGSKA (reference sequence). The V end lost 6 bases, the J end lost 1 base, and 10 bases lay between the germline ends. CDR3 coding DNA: TGCAGTGCGTGGGACTTATCCTACGAGCAGTACTTC. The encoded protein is CSAWDLSYEQYF.

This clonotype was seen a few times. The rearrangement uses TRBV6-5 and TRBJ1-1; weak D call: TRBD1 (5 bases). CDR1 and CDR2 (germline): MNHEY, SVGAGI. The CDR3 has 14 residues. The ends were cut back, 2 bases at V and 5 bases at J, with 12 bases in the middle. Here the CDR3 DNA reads TGTGCCAGCAGTTACGAAGGGAGGGGTACTGAAGCTTTCTTT. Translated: CASSYEGRGTEAFF.